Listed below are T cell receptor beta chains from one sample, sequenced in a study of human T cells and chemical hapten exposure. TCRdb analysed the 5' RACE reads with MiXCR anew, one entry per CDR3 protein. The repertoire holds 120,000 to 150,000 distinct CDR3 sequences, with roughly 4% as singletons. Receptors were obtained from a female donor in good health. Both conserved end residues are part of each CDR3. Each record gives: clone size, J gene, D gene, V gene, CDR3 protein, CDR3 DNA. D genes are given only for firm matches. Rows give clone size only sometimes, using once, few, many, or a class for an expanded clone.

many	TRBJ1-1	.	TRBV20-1	CSATSGHLNTEAFF	TGCAGTGCTACATCGGGACACTTGAACACTGAAGCTTTCTTT
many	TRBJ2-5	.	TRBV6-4	CASSVRGGETQYF	TGTGCCAGCAGTGTCAGGGGAGGAGAGACCCAGTACTTC
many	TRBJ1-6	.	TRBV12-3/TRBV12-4	CASSLWRWTDNSPLHF	TGTGCCAGCAGTCTTTGGCGATGGACAGACAATTCACCCCTCCACTTT
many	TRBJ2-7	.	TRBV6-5	CASSYARRRGSGYEQYF	TGTGCCAGCAGTTACGCCCGGAGGCGGGGTTCGGGTTACGAGCAGTACTTC
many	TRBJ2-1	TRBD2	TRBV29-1	CSVEGGGDQFF	TGCAGCGTTGAGGGGGGAGGGGACCAGTTCTTC
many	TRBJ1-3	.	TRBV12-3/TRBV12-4	CASSRQSFSGNTIYF	TGTGCCAGCAGTCGACAGTCTTTCTCTGGAAACACCATATATTTT
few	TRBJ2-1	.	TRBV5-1	CASSILRLGEQFF	TGCGCCAGCAGTATCCTACGACTGGGTGAGCAGTTCTTC
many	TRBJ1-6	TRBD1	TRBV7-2	CASSLGDSSTYSPLHF	TGTGCCAGCAGCTTAGGGGACAGCTCAACCTATTCACCCCTCCACTTT
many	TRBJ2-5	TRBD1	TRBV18	CASSPPGQAYFSSRETQYF	TGTGCCAGCTCACCACCGGGACAGGCTTATTTCTCTTCCCGGGAGACCCAGTACTTC
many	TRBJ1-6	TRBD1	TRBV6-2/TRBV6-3	CASSYGTGANSPLHF	TGTGCCAGCAGCTACGGGACAGGGGCTAATTCACCCCTCCACTTT
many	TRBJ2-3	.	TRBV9	CASSVHNTDTQYF	TGTGCCAGCAGCGTACACAACACAGATACGCAGTATTTT
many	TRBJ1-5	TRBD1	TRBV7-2	CASSIGQESNQPQHF	TGTGCCAGCAGCATTGGACAGGAAAGCAATCAGCCCCAGCATTTT
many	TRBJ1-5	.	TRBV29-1	CSVVLSGYNNQPQHF	TGCAGCGTTGTTTTATCTGGGTACAACAATCAGCCCCAGCATTTT
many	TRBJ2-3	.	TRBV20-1	CSARRGARGTDTQYF	TGCAGTGCTAGAAGGGGGGCCCGAGGCACAGATACGCAGTATTTT
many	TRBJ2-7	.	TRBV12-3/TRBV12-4	CASSFSAGEQYF	TGTGCCAGCAGTTTTAGCGCAGGGGAGCAGTACTTC
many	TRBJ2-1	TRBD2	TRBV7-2	CASTTSGAYNEQFF	TGTGCCAGCACGACTAGCGGGGCCTACAATGAGCAGTTCTTC
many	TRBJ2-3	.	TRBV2	CASSPGVESTQYF	TGTGCCAGCAGTCCGGGAGTGGAGTCTACGCAGTATTTT
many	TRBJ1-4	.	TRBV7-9	CASSSGSKLFF	TGTGCCAGCAGCTCGGGTTCAAAACTGTTTTTT
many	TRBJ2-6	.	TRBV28	CASSKTGANVLTF	TGTGCCAGCAGCAAGACTGGGGCCAACGTCCTGACTTTC
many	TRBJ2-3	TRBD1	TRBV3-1	CASSPFGTGHGGGQYF	TGTGCCAGCAGCCCGTTCGGGACAGGGCATGGAGGTGGGCAGTATTTT
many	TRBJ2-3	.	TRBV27	CASSSLSDTQYF	TGTGCCAGCAGTTCACTGAGCGATACGCAGTATTTT
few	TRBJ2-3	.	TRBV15	CATSGGSNTDTQYF	TGTGCCACCAGCGGGGGATCCAACACAGATACGCAGTATTTT
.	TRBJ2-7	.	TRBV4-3	CASSQAWGLSYEQYF	TGCGCCAGCAGCCAAGCATGGGGCCTGTCGTACGAGCAGTACTTC
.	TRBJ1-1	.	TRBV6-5	CASTYDAHTEAFF	TGTGCCAGCACCTACGACGCGCACACTGAAGCTTTCTTT
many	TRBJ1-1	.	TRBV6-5	CASSYSSVTEAFF	TGTGCCAGCAGTTACTCCTCGGTCACTGAAGCTTTCTTT
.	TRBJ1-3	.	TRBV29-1	CSVASRLSGNTIYF	TGCAGCGTTGCATCTAGACTCTCTGGAAACACCATATATTTT
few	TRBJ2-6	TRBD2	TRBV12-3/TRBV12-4	CASRPSAGGRTGANVLTF	TGTGCCAGCAGACCCTCCGCCGGCGGGAGAACTGGGGCCAACGTCCTGACTTTC
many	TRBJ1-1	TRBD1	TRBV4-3	CASSRRQGRTEAFF	TGCGCCAGCAGCCGGCGACAGGGGAGGACTGAAGCTTTCTTT
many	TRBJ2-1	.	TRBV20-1	CSAPSYVRSYNEQFF	TGCAGTGCCCCCTCATACGTGCGATCCTACAATGAGCAGTTCTTC
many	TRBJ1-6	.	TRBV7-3	CASSLQPSGRSPLHF	TGTGCCAGCAGCTTACAGCCCAGCGGTCGTTCACCCCTCCACTTT
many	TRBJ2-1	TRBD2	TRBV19	CASSNNRGGGSYNEQFF	TGTGCCAGTAGTAACAACCGGGGGGGCGGTTCCTACAATGAGCAGTTCTTC
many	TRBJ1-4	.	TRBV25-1	CASSGGWRTGNEKLFF	TGTGCCAGCAGTGGGGGTTGGAGGACGGGCAATGAAAAACTGTTTTTT
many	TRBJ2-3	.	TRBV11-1	CASSYGSDTQYF	TGTGCCAGCAGTTACGGGTCAGATACGCAGTATTTT
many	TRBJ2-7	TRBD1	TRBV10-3	CAISDPDRASYEQYF	TGTGCCATCAGTGACCCGGACAGGGCTTCCTACGAGCAGTACTTC
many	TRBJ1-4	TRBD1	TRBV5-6	CASSEGQGGLNEKLFF	TGTGCCAGCAGCGAGGGACAGGGGGGACTTAATGAAAAACTGTTTTTT
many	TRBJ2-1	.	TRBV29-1	CSAGPGRRGNYNEQFF	TGCAGCGCAGGCCCCGGGCGGCGGGGAAACTACAATGAGCAGTTCTTC
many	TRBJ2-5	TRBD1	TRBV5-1	CASSLVSGLRQGPPETQYF	TGCGCCAGCAGCTTGGTCTCCGGTCTTAGACAGGGACCTCCAGAGACCCAGTACTTC
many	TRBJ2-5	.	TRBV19	CASSLGGAGETQYF	TGTGCCAGTAGTTTGGGGGGGGCCGGAGAGACCCAGTACTTC
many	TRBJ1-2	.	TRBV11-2	CASSHPVEWYGYTF	TGTGCCAGCAGCCATCCGGTTGAGTGGTATGGCTACACCTTC
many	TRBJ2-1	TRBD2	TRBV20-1	CSASFSGGYNEQFF	TGCAGTGCTAGTTTCAGCGGGGGGTACAATGAGCAGTTCTTC
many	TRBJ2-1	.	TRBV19	CASSIPESSYNEQFF	TGTGCCAGTAGTATTCCTGAAAGCTCCTACAATGAGCAGTTCTTC
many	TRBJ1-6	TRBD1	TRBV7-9	CASSPPVKTGRTPLHF	TGTGCCAGCAGCCCACCGGTTAAGACAGGGAGGACACCCCTCCACTTT
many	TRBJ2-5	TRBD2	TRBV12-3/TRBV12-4	CASSFSSGGRQETQYF	TGTGCCAGCAGTTTCTCTAGCGGGGGACGTCAAGAGACCCAGTACTTC
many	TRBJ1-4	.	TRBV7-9	CASSLRPGNLATNEKLFF	TGTGCCAGCAGCCTACGGCCGGGAAACCTGGCAACTAATGAAAAACTGTTTTTT
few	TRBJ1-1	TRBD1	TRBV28	CASSGQGRGPRGGTEAFF	TGTGCCAGCAGTGGCCAGGGGAGGGGGCCTAGGGGGGGGACTGAAGCTTTCTTT
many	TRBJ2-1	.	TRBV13	CASSRDEQFF	TGTGCCAGCAGCAGAGATGAGCAGTTCTTC
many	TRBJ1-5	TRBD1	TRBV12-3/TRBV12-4	CASSGGTGDQPQHF	TGTGCCAGCAGTGGGGGGACAGGGGATCAGCCCCAGCATTTT
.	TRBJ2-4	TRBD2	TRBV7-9	CASIRLAGRAEGPAKNIQYF	TGTGCCAGCATCCGACTAGCGGGCCGGGCCGAGGGCCCAGCCAAAAACATTCAGTACTTC
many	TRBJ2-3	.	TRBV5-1	CASSLAPVGTDTQYF	TGCGCCAGCAGCTTGGCCCCGGTCGGCACAGATACGCAGTATTTT
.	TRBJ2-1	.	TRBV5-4	CASSLVAGRYSYNEQFF	TGTGCCAGCAGCTTGGTGGCAGGGAGATACTCCTACAATGAGCAGTTCTTC
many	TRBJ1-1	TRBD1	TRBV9	CASSNAGTGGTEAFF	TGTGCCAGCAGCAACGCCGGGACAGGAGGTACTGAAGCTTTCTTT
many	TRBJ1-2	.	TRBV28	CASSLGGLLYGYTF	TGTGCCAGCAGTTTGGGGGGACTCCTCTATGGCTACACCTTC
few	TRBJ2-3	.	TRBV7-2	CASSLAGAGSTDTQYF	TGTGCCAGCAGCTTAGCGGGCGCAGGAAGCACAGATACGCAGTATTTT
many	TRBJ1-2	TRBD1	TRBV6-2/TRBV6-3	CASSVDRVDGYTF	TGTGCCAGCAGTGTCGACAGGGTGGATGGCTACACCTTC
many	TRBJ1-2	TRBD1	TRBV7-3	CASSLGTGNYGYTF	TGTGCCAGCAGCTTAGGGACAGGGAACTATGGCTACACCTTC
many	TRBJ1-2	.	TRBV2	CASSDTGLNYGYTF	TGTGCCAGCAGTGATACAGGATTGAACTATGGCTACACCTTC
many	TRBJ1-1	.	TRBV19	CASTRGLSNTEAFF	TGTGCCAGTACTCGAGGTCTATCTAACACTGAAGCTTTCTTT
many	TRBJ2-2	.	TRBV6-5	CASSYGENTGELFF	TGTGCCAGCAGTTACGGGGAGAACACCGGGGAGCTGTTTTTT
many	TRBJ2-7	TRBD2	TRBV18	CASSPGGVYEQYF	TGTGCCAGCTCACCAGGGGGGGTCTACGAGCAGTACTTC
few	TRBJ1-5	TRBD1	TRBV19	CASSSRDSSQHF	TGTGCCAGTAGTAGCAGGGACAGCTCCCAGCATTTT